A selection of T cell receptor beta chains follows, all from one sample in a study of regulatory T cells in long-lasting Graves disease. TCRdb re-called the multiplex PCR reads with MiXCR, one entry per CDR3 protein. The profile covers hundreds of thousands of distinct CDR3 sequences, with more than 15% appearing a single time and 12% taken by the ten largest. The same specimen was also included in a second study, on T cells in Graves' hyperthyroidism and ophthalmopathy.

Sequencing was performed on peripheral blood mononuclear cells (PBMCs), taken at new diagnosis, from a patient treated with antithyroid drugs. These receptor sequences come from a man younger than 35 with Graves disease. The CDR3 runs from the conserved cysteine through the conserved F or W. The D gene is left open where the match is weak. Clone size, where shown, is once, few, many, or a class for clones that have expanded.

v_gene	abundance	d_gene	j_gene	CDR3aa	CDR3nt
TRBV20-1	.	.	TRBJ2-3	CSARDSTGRDTQYF	TGCAGTGCTAGAGACTCTACCGGGAGAGATACGCAGTATTTT
TRBV6-1	few	.	TRBJ2-1	CASSALTGGSYNEQFF	TGTGCCAGCAGCGCCCTGACAGGAGGCTCCTACAATGAGCAGTTCTTC
TRBV2	once	.	TRBJ1-1	CASRAGRGGTEAFF	TGTGCCAGCCGGGCAGGGCGAGGCGGCACTGAAGCTTTCTTT
TRBV27	.	.	TRBJ1-5	CASSFSGYSNQPQHF	TGTGCCAGCAGTTTTTCAGGGTACAGCAATCAGCCCCAGCATTTT
TRBV6-1	few	.	TRBJ1-2	CASSREPNYGYTF	TGTGCCAGCAGTCGAGAACCTAACTATGGCTACACCTTC
TRBV3-1	.	.	TRBJ1-1	CASSQVQGYTEAFF	TGTGCCAGCAGCCAAGTTCAGGGTTACACTGAAGCTTTCTTT
TRBV30	.	TRBD2	TRBJ2-2	CAWRRLADTGELFF	TGTGCCTGGAGGCGACTAGCCGACACCGGGGAGCTGTTTTTT
TRBV9	.	.	TRBJ1-2	CASSVEQGGNYGYTF	TGTGCCAGCAGCGTAGAGCAGGGAGGTAACTATGGCTACACCTTC
TRBV7-2	many	.	TRBJ2-1	CASSAWTTRAGNEQFF	TGTGCCAGCAGCGCCTGGACCACTAGGGCCGGCAATGAGCAGTTCTTC
TRBV20-1	few	.	TRBJ2-2	CSAPRQDNTGELFF	TGCAGTGCCCCGAGGCAGGACAACACCGGGGAGCTGTTTTTT
TRBV6-5	many	.	TRBJ1-5	CASSYAGGPNQPQHF	TGTGCCAGCAGTTACGCGGGGGGCCCCAATCAGCCCCAGCATTTT
TRBV7-9	few	.	TRBJ2-7	CASSSPTGPYEQYF	TGTGCCAGCAGCTCGCCGACAGGACCCTACGAGCAGTACTTC
TRBV11-2	many	.	TRBJ2-5	CASIPPGEETQYF	TGTGCCAGCATCCCCCCCGGGGAAGAGACCCAGTACTTC
TRBV3-1	many	.	TRBJ2-7	CASSPPSGSYEQYF	TGTGCCAGCAGCCCCCCCAGCGGGTCCTACGAGCAGTACTTC
TRBV27	many	TRBD2	TRBJ2-5	CASSPKGLAGQETQYF	TGTGCCAGCAGTCCTAAGGGACTAGCGGGACAGGAGACCCAGTACTTC
TRBV5-1	many	.	TRBJ2-1	CASYHGGQSYNEQFF	TGCGCCTCCTACCATGGGGGGCAGTCCTACAATGAGCAGTTCTTC
TRBV2	many	.	TRBJ2-1	CASSLENGNEQFF	TGTGCCAGCAGTCTGGAGAATGGGAATGAGCAGTTCTTC
TRBV7-3	few	.	TRBJ2-1	CASSLGPTRGDEQFF	TGTGCCAGCAGCCTCGGACCTACGAGGGGCGATGAGCAGTTCTTC
TRBV20-1	few	.	TRBJ1-5	CSAVRTPTEMYNQPQHF	TGCAGTGCTGTTCGAACTCCCACAGAGATGTACAATCAGCCCCAGCATTTT
TRBV27	many	TRBD1	TRBJ1-5	CASSLGTGGKQPQHF	TGTGCCAGCAGCTTAGGGACAGGGGGTAAGCAGCCCCAGCATTTT
TRBV20-1	many	TRBD2	TRBJ2-1	CSASGTSSYNEQFF	TGCAGTGCTAGCGGGACTAGCTCCTACAATGAGCAGTTCTTC
TRBV27	.	.	TRBJ1-5	CASSPIVGSNQPQHF	TGTGCCAGCAGCCCAATCGTAGGGAGCAATCAGCCCCAGCATTTT
TRBV11-2	.	TRBD1	TRBJ1-6	CASSSRTGGGPLYF	TGTGCCAGCAGCTCAAGGACAGGGGGAGGACCCCTCTACTTT